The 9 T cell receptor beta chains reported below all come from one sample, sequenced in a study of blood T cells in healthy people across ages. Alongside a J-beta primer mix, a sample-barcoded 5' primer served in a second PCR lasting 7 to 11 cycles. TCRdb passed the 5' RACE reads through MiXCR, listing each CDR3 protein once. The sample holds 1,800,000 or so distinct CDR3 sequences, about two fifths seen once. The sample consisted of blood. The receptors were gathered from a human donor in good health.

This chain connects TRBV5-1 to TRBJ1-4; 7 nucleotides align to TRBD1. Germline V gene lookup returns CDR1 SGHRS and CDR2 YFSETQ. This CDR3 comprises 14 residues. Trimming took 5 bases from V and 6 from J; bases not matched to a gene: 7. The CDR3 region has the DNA TGCGCCAGCAGTCCAGGGGGGGTTGATGAAAAACTGTTTTTT. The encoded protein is CASSPGGVDEKLFF.

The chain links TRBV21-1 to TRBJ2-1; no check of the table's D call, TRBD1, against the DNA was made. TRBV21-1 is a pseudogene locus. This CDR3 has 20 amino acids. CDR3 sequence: CASSKAGGTSLPLSYNEQFF. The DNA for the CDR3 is TGTGCCAGCAGCAAAGCGGGCGGGACATCTCTCCCTCTATCCTACAATGAGCAGTTCTTC.

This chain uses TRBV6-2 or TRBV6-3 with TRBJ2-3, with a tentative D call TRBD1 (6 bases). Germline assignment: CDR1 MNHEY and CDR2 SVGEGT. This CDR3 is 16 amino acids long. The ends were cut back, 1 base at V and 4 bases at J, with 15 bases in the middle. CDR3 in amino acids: CASSYWDIRQSDTQYF. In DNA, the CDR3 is TGTGCCAGCAGTTACTGGGACATACGACAATCAGATACGCAGTATTTT.

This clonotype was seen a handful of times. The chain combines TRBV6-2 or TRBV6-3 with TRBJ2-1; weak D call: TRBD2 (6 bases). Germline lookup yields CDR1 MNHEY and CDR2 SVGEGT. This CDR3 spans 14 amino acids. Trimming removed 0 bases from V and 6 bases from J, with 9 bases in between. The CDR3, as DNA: TGTGCCAGCAGTTACTCGTTTAGCGGCAATGAGCAGTTCTTC. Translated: CASSYSFSGNEQFF.

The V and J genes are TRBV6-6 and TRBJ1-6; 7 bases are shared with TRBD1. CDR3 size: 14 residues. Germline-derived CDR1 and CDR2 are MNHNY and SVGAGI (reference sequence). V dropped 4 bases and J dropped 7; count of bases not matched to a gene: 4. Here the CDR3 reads CASSSTGRNSPLHF. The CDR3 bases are TGTGCCAGCAGTTCGACAGGGAGAAATTCACCCCTCCACTTT.

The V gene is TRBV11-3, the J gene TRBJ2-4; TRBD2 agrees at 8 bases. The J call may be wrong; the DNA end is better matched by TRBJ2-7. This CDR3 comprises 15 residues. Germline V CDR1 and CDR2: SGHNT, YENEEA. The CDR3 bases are TGTGCCAGCAGCGCACATAGCGGGGACTACTACGAGCAGTACTTC. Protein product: CASSAHSGDYYEQYF.

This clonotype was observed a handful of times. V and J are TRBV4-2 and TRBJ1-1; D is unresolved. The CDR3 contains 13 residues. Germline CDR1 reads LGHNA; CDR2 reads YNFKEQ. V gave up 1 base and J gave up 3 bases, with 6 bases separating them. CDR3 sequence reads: CASSQGVDTEAFF. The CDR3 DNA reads TGTGCCAGCAGCCAAGGAGTGGACACTGAAGCTTTCTTT.

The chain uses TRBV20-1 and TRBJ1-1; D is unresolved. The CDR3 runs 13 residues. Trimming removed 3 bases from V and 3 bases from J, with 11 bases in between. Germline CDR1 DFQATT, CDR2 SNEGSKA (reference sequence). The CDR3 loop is CSASTGSDTEAFF. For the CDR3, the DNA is TGCAGTGCTAGTACGGGATCGGACACTGAAGCTTTCTTT.

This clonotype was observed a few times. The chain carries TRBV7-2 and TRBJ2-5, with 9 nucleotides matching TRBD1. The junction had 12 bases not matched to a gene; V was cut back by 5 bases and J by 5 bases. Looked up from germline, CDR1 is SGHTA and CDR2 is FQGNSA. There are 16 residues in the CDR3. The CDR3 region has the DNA TGTGCCAGCAGCCTTATGACAGGGGGACCGGGGGAGACCCAGTACTTC. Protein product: CASSLMTGGPGETQYF.